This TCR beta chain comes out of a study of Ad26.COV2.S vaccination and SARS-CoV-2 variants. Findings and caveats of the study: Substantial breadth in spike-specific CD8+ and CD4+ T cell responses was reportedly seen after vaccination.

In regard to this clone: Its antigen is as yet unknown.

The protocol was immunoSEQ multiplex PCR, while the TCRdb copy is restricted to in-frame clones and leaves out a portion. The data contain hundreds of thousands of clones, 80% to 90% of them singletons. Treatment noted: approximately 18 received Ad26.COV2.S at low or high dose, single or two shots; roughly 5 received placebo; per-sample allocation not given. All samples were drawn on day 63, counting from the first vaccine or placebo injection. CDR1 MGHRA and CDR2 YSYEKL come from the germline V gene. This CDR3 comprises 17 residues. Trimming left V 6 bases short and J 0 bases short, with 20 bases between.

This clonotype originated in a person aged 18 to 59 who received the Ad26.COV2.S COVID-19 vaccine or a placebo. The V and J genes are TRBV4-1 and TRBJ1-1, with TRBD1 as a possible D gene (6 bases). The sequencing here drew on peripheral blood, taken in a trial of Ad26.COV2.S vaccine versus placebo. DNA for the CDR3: TGCGCCAGCAGTCACATCGGTACAGGGCCGATGAACACTGAAGCTTTCTTT. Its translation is CASSHIGTGPMNTEAFF.